The 9 T cell receptor beta chains listed next were all sequenced from one sample in a study of T cell repertoires in cytomegalovirus infection. TCRdb ran MiXCR on the reads and lists one entry per CDR3 protein. The profile shows some 200,000 distinct CDR3 sequences, nearly 9.5% of them singletons. The sample was PBMCs. These TCRs come from a human donor in good health (CMV status not recorded). Some clones in this sample may be carry-over from other donors' samples.

The J gene is TRBJ1-3, the V gene TRBV6-5; possible D gene TRBD1, 5 bases. The CDR3 contains 15 residues. Germline V CDR1 and CDR2: MNHEY, SVGAGI. The ends were cut back, 8 bases at V and 3 bases at J, with 17 bases in the middle. DNA of the CDR3: TGTGCCAGCTCCCTGACGAGGGGACTTGGAAACACCATATATTTT. Protein: CASSLTRGLGNTIYF.

This clonotype was picked up many times. The chain combines TRBV6-2 or TRBV6-3 with TRBJ2-2, with D perhaps assigned TRBD1 or TRBD2 (5 bases each). Trimming removed 8 bases from V and 0 bases from J, with 16 bases in between. CDR1 is MNHEY, CDR2 SVGEGT, per germline. This CDR3 is 16 amino acids long. The CDR3 sequence is CASLPRGSANTGELFF. CDR3 in DNA: TGTGCCAGCCTTCCACGGGGCTCGGCGAACACCGGGGAGCTGTTTTTT.

This clonotype was found a few times. J is TRBJ1-1 and V is TRBV20-1; maybe TRBD1 (5 bases). V was pared by 3 bases and J by 1 base, with 15 bases between. The CDR3 contains 15 residues. Germline loops: CDR1 DFQATT, CDR2 SNEGSKA (reference sequence). The CDR3 region is CSARGQGGRNTEAFF. As DNA, the CDR3 is TGCAGTGCTAGGGGGCAGGGAGGTAGGAACACTGAAGCTTTCTTT.

This clonotype was recorded at least ten times. The gene calls are TRBV6-2 or TRBV6-3 and TRBJ1-1, with unresolved D. The CDR3 runs to 14 residues. Germline V lookup: CDR1 MNHEY, CDR2 SVGEGT. Trimming left V 2 bases short and J 3 bases short, with 10 bases between. CDR3 sequence reads: CASSYRGGYTEAFF. For the CDR3, the DNA is TGTGCCAGCAGTTACCGGGGAGGGTACACTGAAGCTTTCTTT.

Ten or more counts support this clonotype. This chain joins TRBV5-6 and TRBJ2-7, with D possibly matching TRBD1 (6 bases). This CDR3 is 13 amino acids long. Germline values: CDR1 SGHDT, CDR2 YYEEEE. The V gene lost 1 base and the J gene lost 6 bases, with 11 bases spanning the gap. This CDR3 reads CASSLYRASEQYF. In DNA, the CDR3 is TGTGCCAGCAGCTTGTACAGGGCTTCCGAGCAGTACTTC.

The chain carries TRBV6-2 or TRBV6-3 and TRBJ2-1; D unclear. V shed 4 bases and J shed 5 bases, with 9 bases lying between them. The CDR3 has 13 amino acids. From germline, CDR1 is MNHEY and CDR2 SVGEGT. The CDR3 coding sequence is TGTGCCAGCAGTTCCTCGGAGAACAATGAGCAGTTCTTC. Protein: CASSSSENNEQFF.

This clonotype was observed a handful of times. At one boundary the junction diverges from the germline segment, which might be a read error. The gene calls are TRBV30 and TRBJ2-7; perhaps TRBD2 as D (5 bases). The germline V gene has CDR1 GTSNPN and CDR2 SVGIG (reference sequence). This CDR3 contains 14 residues. CDR3 sequence reads: CAGSAGFPPYEQYF. DNA for the CDR3: TGTGCCGGGAGTGCTGGGTTTCCCCCCTACGAGCAGTACTTC.

In nucleotides, the CDR3 is TGTGCCAGCAGCTCGGGACAGCTTAATGAAAAACTGTTTTTT. The encoded protein is CASSSGQLNEKLFF. J is TRBJ1-4 and V is TRBV5-5, with 7 positions matching TRBD1. Germline V gene sequence: CDR1 SGHKS, CDR2 YYEKEE (reference sequence). The CDR3 consists of 14 residues. Unmatched junction bases numbered 3, after V lost 3 bases and J lost 4 bases. Drawing the rest from reference TRBV5-5 and TRBJ1-4, the complete variable domain is DAGVTQSPTHLIKTRGQQVTLRCSPISGHKSVSWYQQVLGQGPQFIFQYYEKEERGRGNFPDRFSARQFPNYSSELNVNALLLGDSALYLCASSSGQLNEKLFFGSGTQLSVL.

This clonotype was observed at least ten times. The V and J genes are TRBV12-3 or TRBV12-4 and TRBJ1-2; D ambiguous. V dropped 3 bases and J dropped 3 bases, with 8 bases sitting between them. The CDR3 length is 13 residues. The CDR3 here is CASSLTDYYGYTF. In nucleotides, the CDR3 is TGTGCCAGCAGTTTGACCGATTACTATGGCTACACCTTC.